This TCR beta chain comes out of a study of cytomegalovirus exposure and HLA in healthy donors. General study results and limits: Exclusion as indistinguishable affected some V segments, including TRBV6-2 and TRBV6-3. Cytomegalovirus status, reportedly, was diagnosed with high specificity and sensitivity by the classifier. Judged likely to be a sequencing artifact was a cluster of highly shared sequence variants.

This CDR3 has 13 amino acids. V was pared by 0 bases and J by 8 bases, with 6 bases between. Germline lookup yields CDR1 SGHKS and CDR2 YYEKEE (reference sequence). Use of 60 Vbeta and 13 Jbeta primers characterized the PCR. Sequenced by immunoSEQ multiplex PCR; TCRdb stores in-frame clones only, minus some. The table for this sample gives tens of thousands of clones. For this clone: What it recognizes is unknown.

Input material: PBMCs. The chain employs TRBV5-5 and TRBJ1-6, with D tentatively TRBD1 (5 bases). This sequence originates from a man between 40 and 49 years old in good health and CMV-seronegative. The CDR3 region is CASSLGGDSPLHF. In nucleotides, the CDR3 is TGTGCCAGCAGCTTGGGGGGGGATTCACCCCTCCACTTT.